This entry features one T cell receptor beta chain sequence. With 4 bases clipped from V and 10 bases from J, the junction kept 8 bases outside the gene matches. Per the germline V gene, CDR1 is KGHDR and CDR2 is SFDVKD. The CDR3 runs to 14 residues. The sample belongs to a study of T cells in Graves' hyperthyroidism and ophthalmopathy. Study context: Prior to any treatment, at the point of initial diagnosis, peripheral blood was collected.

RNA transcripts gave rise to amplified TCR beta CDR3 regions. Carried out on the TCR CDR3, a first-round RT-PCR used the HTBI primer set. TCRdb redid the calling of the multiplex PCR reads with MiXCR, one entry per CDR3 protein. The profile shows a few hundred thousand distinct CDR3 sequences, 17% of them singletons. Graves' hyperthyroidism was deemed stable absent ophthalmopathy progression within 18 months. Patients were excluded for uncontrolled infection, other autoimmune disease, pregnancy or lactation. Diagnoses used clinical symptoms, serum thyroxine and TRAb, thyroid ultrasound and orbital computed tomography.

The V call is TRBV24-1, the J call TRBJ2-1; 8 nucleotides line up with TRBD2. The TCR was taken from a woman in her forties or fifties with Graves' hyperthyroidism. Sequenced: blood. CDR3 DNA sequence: TGTGCCACCAGTGACTCCGGGGGGGGCAGGGAGCAGTTCTTC. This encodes CATSDSGGGREQFF.